The 22 T cell receptor beta chains given below trace back to one sample, sequenced in a study of cytomegalovirus exposure and HLA in healthy donors. The PCR used 60 Vbeta and 13 Jbeta primers. Measured with immunoSEQ multiplex PCR; TCRdb has only the in-frame clones, and not every one. This sample's table has approximately 150,000 clones. What was sequenced was PBMCs. The receptors shown here come from a woman aged 18-29 years in good health and CMV-seronegative.

The chain has TRBV9 and TRBJ2-2; 11 bases agree with TRBD2. V lost 0 bases and J lost 6; bases outside the gene matches: 4. The CDR3 is 16 amino acids. Looked up from germline, CDR1 is SGDLS and CDR2 is YYNGEE. This chain's CDR3 is CASSVVLAGGPGELFF. CDR3 DNA: TGTGCCAGCAGCGTAGTGCTAGCGGGAGGACCCGGGGAGCTGTTTTTT.

The gene calls are TRBV9 and TRBJ2-1; TRBD1 matches 8 bases. CDR1 SGDLS and CDR2 YYNGEE come from the germline V gene. This CDR3 has 15 amino acids. V lost 3 bases and J lost 3; bases outside the gene matches: 5. The CDR3 is CASSARGQDYNEQFF. DNA for the CDR3: TGTGCCAGCAGCGCCAGGGGACAGGACTACAATGAGCAGTTCTTC.

The V gene is TRBV6-6, the J gene TRBJ2-1, with 7 nucleotides matching TRBD2. The CDR3 covers 15 residues. Per germline, CDR1 MNHNY and CDR2 SVGAGI (reference sequence). Trimming removed 8 bases from V and 2 bases from J; junction bases left unmatched: 9. The chain's CDR3 is CASGDGRDAYNEQFF. The CDR3 nucleotides are TGTGCCAGCGGGGATGGGAGGGATGCCTACAATGAGCAGTTCTTC.

The rearrangement uses TRBV9 and TRBJ2-2; 7 bases agree with TRBD2. J gave up 0 bases and V 2 bases, and 4 bases lay outside the gene matches. Germline V gives CDR1 SGDLS, CDR2 YYNGEE. This CDR3 region has 16 residues. The CDR3 protein is CASSVRDYPNTGELFF. The CDR3 region has the DNA TGTGCCAGCAGCGTGAGGGACTACCCGAACACCGGGGAGCTGTTTTTT. Full variable domain (remainder filled in from reference TRBV9 and TRBJ2-2): DSGVTQTPKHLITATGQRVTLRCSPRSGDLSVYWYQQSLDQGLQFLIQYYNGEERAKGNILERFSAQQFPDLHSELNLSSLELGDSALYFCASSVRDYPNTGELFFGEGSRLTVL.

The chain is built from TRBV4-1 and TRBJ2-7; D uncertain. CDR3 length: 15 residues. The germline gives CDR1 MGHRA, CDR2 YSYEKL. V was cut by 1 base and J by 6 bases, with 16 bases left in between. The CDR3 nucleotides are TGCGCCAGCAGCCAAGTGGTTCGGAGTAATCGCGAGCAGTACTTC. This codes for CASSQVVRSNREQYF.

The chain carries TRBV6-1 and TRBJ1-5; tentatively, D is TRBD1 (6 bases). Germline CDR1 reads MNHNS; CDR2 reads SASEGT. The CDR3 sequence is 13 residues long. Deletions cut 7 bases from V and 6 bases from J, with 13 bases between. CDR3 coding DNA: TGTGCCAGCAATCCAGGGGCGGTTCAGCCCCAGCATTTT. Amino acid sequence: CASNPGAVQPQHF.

The J gene is TRBJ1-6, the V gene TRBV7-9; a possible D gene is TRBD1 (5 bases). V dropped 3 bases and J dropped 0 bases, with 12 bases sitting between them. CDR3 length equals 17 residues. Germline values: CDR1 SEHNR, CDR2 FQNEAQ (reference sequence). CDR3 sequence reads: CASSFDSTTSYNSPLHF. CDR3 DNA: TGTGCCAGCAGCTTCGACAGTACTACCTCCTATAATTCACCCCTCCACTTT.

The chain couples TRBV19 to TRBJ1-1; 7 positions match TRBD1. V was clipped by 1 base and J by 1 base; unmatched bases: 6. Germline V CDR1 and CDR2: LNHDA, SQIVND (reference sequence). The CDR3 is 16 residues long. The CDR3 coding sequence is TGTGCCAGTAGTATAGGGGCCGGACAGGCGAACACTGAAGCTTTCTTT. As protein: CASSIGAGQANTEAFF.

The V call is TRBV5-5, the J call TRBJ1-1, with a weak D call TRBD1 (6 bases). The CDR3 is made up of 14 amino acids. CDR1 and CDR2 (germline): SGHKS, YYEKEE (reference sequence). The germline V and J ends were trimmed by 1 base and 6 bases, with 13 bases remaining between them. The CDR3 region is CASSLTGLSSEAFF. The CDR3 nucleotides are TGTGCCAGCAGCTTGACAGGGCTTTCATCTGAAGCTTTCTTT.

The rearrangement uses TRBV5-1 and TRBJ2-2, with 8 bases identical to TRBD2. Germline V gives CDR1 SGHRS, CDR2 YFSETQ. This CDR3 region has 16 residues. Unmatched junction bases numbered 7, after V lost 3 bases and J lost 3 bases. CDR3 sequence: CASSSLGRVDTGELFF. The CDR3 DNA is TGCGCCAGCAGCTCCCTCGGGAGGGTAGACACCGGGGAGCTGTTTTTT.

The chain links TRBV9 to TRBJ2-5, with D possibly TRBD1 on 6 matching bases. The CDR3 is 16 residues long. Trimming cost V 4 bases and J 5 bases, with 21 bases left between them. Germline CDR1 SGDLS, CDR2 YYNGEE. The CDR3 DNA reads TGTGCCAGCAGCCCCTCCGGACAGTCCGTCTGGGAGACCCAGTACTTC. Amino acids: CASSPSGQSVWETQYF. Together with reference TRBV9 and TRBJ2-5, the CDR3 gives the full variable domain: DSGVTQTPKHLITATGQRVTLRCSPRSGDLSVYWYQQSLDQGLQFLIQYYNGEERAKGNILERFSAQQFPDLHSELNLSSLELGDSALYFCASSPSGQSVWETQYFGPGTRLLVL.

This sequence joins TRBV30 and TRBJ2-5, with 8 bases identical to TRBD2. This CDR3 region has 12 residues. Per germline, CDR1 GTSNPN and CDR2 SVGIG (reference sequence). Trimming took 2 bases from V and 5 from J; bases not matched to a gene: 1. CDR3 nucleotide sequence: TGTGCCTGGAGTTCGGGGGGGGAGACCCAGTACTTC. This gives the protein CAWSSGGETQYF.

The rearrangement joins TRBV6-1 to TRBJ2-7, with 9 bases that match TRBD1. The CDR3 is 14 amino acids. From germline, CDR1 is MNHNS and CDR2 SASEGT. The junction had 7 bases not matched to a gene; V was cut back by 4 bases and J by 6 bases. In DNA, the CDR3 is TGTGCCAGCAGTGTCCCTGGGACAGGGAGCGAGCAGTACGTC. It translates to CASSVPGTGSEQYV.

The rearrangement joins TRBV5-4 to TRBJ2-7; 13 positions match TRBD2. The CDR3 contains 15 residues. The germline V gene has CDR1 SGHNT and CDR2 YYREEE (reference sequence). The trim removed 2 bases at V and 3 bases at J, leaving 2 bases unmatched. CDR3 sequence reads: CASSFGTSGNYEQYF. The CDR3 DNA reads as TGTGCCAGCAGCTTTGGGACTAGCGGGAACTACGAGCAGTACTTC. The variable domain in full, completed from reference TRBV5-4 and TRBJ2-7, reads ETGVTQSPTHLIKTRGQQVTLRCSSQSGHNTVSWYQQALGQGPQFIFQYYREEENGRGNFPPRFSGLQFPNYSSELNVNALELDDSALYLCASSFGTSGNYEQYFGPGTRLTVT.

V gene TRBV19 combines with J gene TRBJ2-3; the match to TRBD2 covers 9 bases. The ends lost 3 bases at V and 5 bases at J; junction bases unmatched: 9. CDR3 size: 16 residues. Germline V gives CDR1 LNHDA, CDR2 SQIVND (reference sequence). The CDR3 here is CASSIMASGEQDTQYF. The CDR3 DNA is TGTGCCAGTAGTATTATGGCTAGCGGGGAACAAGATACGCAGTATTTT. Drawing the rest from reference TRBV19 and TRBJ2-3, the complete variable domain is DGGITQSPKYLFRKEGQNVTLSCEQNLNHDAMYWYRQDPGQGLRLIYYSQIVNDFQKGDIAEGYSVSREKKESFPLTVTSAQKNPTAFYLCASSIMASGEQDTQYFGPGTRLTVL.

This chain links TRBV2 with TRBJ2-2, with 9 bases that match TRBD2. The length of the CDR3 is 13 residues. CDR1 SNHLY and CDR2 FYNNEI come from the germline V gene. Germline trimming cut 8 bases from V and 6 bases from J; bases unmatched to any gene: 4. CDR3 in DNA: TGTGCCAGCCGGCGGGAGGGCTCCGGGGAGCTGTTTTTT. As protein: CASRREGSGELFF. The complete variable domain, with remaining parts taken from reference TRBV2 and TRBJ2-2, reads EPEVTQTPSHQVTQMGQEVILRCVPISNHLYFYWYRQILGQKVEFLVSFYNNEISEKSEIFDDQFSVERPDGSNFTLKIRSTKLEDSAMYFCASRREGSGELFFGEGSRLTVL.

This chain uses TRBV9 with TRBJ2-3; D uncertain. Germline V gives CDR1 SGDLS, CDR2 YYNGEE. V lost 3 bases and J 1 base, leaving 6 bases between the germline ends. The CDR3 extends over 13 amino acids. This chain's CDR3 is CASSGEGTDTQYF. The CDR3 DNA reads as TGTGCCAGCAGCGGAGAGGGCACAGATACGCAGTATTTT.

This chain uses TRBV6-1 with TRBJ1-3; tentative D call: TRBD1 (6 bases). Germline-derived CDR1 and CDR2 are MNHNS and SASEGT. The CDR3 extends over 15 amino acids. The germline V and J ends were trimmed by 8 bases and 0 bases, with 14 bases remaining between them. CDR3 in DNA: TGTGCCAGCGTCCGGGACAAGGCCTCTGGAAACACCATATATTTT. Protein sequence: CASVRDKASGNTIYF.

The V gene is TRBV2, the J gene TRBJ1-5; D is unresolved. Germline V gene lookup returns CDR1 SNHLY and CDR2 FYNNEI. The CDR3 has 13 amino acids. Deletions cut 4 bases from V and 0 bases from J, with 4 bases between. CDR3 sequence reads: CASSADSNQPQHF. CDR3 bases: TGTGCCAGCAGTGCAGATAGCAATCAGCCCCAGCATTTT.

On this clone: The same CDR3 also results from other DNA sequences found in this sample. The V gene is TRBV11-2, the J gene TRBJ1-1; TRBD1 might be the D (6 bases). V gave up 4 bases and J gave up 4 bases, with 16 bases separating them. This CDR3 is built from 15 residues. Germline V lookup: CDR1 SGHAT, CDR2 FQNNGV. The CDR3 nucleotides are TGTGCCAGCAGCTCGGCACACCAGGGGAGCACTGAAGCTTTCTTT. It translates to CASSSAHQGSTEAFF. The variable domain in full, with the rest retrieved from reference TRBV11-2 and TRBJ1-1, is EAGVAQSPRYKIIEKRQSVAFWCNPISGHATLYWYQQILGQGPKLLIQFQNNGVVDDSQLPKDRFSAERLKGVDSTLKIQPAKLEDSAVYLCASSSAHQGSTEAFFGQGTRLTVV.

The V call is TRBV9, the J call TRBJ1-1, with TRBD1 as a possible D gene (6 bases). Germline V gene sequence: CDR1 SGDLS, CDR2 YYNGEE. The ends were cut back, 2 bases at V and 1 base at J, with 12 bases in the middle. The CDR3 runs to 15 residues. CDR3 protein: CASSVRGTTNTEAFF. The CDR3 region has the DNA TGTGCCAGCAGCGTGCGAGGGACAACGAACACTGAAGCTTTCTTT.

The chain is built from TRBV28 and TRBJ1-1; D is possibly TRBD1 (5 bases). From germline, CDR1 is MDHEN and CDR2 SYDVKM. CDR3 length: 13 residues. V lost 3 bases to trimming and J lost 4 bases, with 9 bases between them. CDR3 loop: CASSLVGATEAFF. The CDR3, as DNA: TGTGCCAGCAGTTTGGTAGGGGCCACTGAAGCTTTCTTT.